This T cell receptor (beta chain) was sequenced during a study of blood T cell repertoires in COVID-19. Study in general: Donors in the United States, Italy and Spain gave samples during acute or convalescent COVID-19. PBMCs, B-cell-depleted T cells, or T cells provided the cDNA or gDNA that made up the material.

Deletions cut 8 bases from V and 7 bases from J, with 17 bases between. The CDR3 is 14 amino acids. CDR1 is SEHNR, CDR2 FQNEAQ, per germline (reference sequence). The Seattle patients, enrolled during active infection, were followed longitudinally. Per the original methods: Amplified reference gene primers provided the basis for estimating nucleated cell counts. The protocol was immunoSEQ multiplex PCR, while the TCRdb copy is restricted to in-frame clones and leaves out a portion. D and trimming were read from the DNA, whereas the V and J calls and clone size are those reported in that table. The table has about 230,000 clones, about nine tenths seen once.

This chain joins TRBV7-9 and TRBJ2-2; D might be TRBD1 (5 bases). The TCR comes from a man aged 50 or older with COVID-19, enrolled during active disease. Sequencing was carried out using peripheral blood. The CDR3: CASSRRQGRGELFF. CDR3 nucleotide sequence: TGTGCCAGCTCCCGGCGGCAGGGTCGCGGGGAGCTGTTTTTT.